These 7 T cell receptor beta chains were all obtained from the same sample, sequenced in a study of T cell responses to AZD1222 COVID-19 vaccine. TCRdb's table, derived via immunoSEQ multiplex PCR, lists solely in-frame clones and lacks some. This table has 140,000 to 150,000 clones, around 88% appearing once. Material: peripheral blood, obtained on day 0 of AZD1222 vaccination. The receptors derive from an adult in good health.

Note on this clone: The identical CDR3 is also encoded by other nucleotide sequences in the sample. This sequence joins TRBV24-1 and TRBJ2-5; D not resolved. Deletions cut 3 bases from V and 5 bases from J, with 15 bases between. The CDR3 covers 15 residues. Germline V gives CDR1 KGHDR, CDR2 SFDVKD. The CDR3 protein is CATSDPRTSGETQYF. The CDR3 coding sequence is TGTGCCACCAGTGATCCACGGACGTCCGGGGAGACCCAGTACTTC.

The J gene is TRBJ1-3, the V gene TRBV10-3; TRBD1 aligns across 7 bases. The CDR3 is 15 residues long. From germline, CDR1 is ENHRY and CDR2 SYGVKD. Trimming at V came to 4 bases and at J to 0 bases, leaving 3 bases not matched to a gene. The CDR3 reads CAISGQGDSGNTIYF. The DNA for the CDR3 is TGTGCCATCAGTGGACAGGGAGACTCTGGAAACACCATATATTTT.

The rearrangement uses TRBV6-2 or TRBV6-3 and TRBJ2-3; D is unresolved. The CDR3 sequence is 14 residues long. The V gene lost 4 bases and the J gene lost 4 bases, with 12 bases spanning the gap. Germline V gene lookup returns CDR1 MNHEY and CDR2 SVGEGT. Written as DNA, the CDR3 is TGTGCCAGCAGTTCCACTTTAGTCGCAGATACGCAGTATTTT. It translates to CASSSTLVADTQYF.

The genes are TRBV19 and TRBJ1-1, with a tentative D call TRBD1 (6 bases). Trimming stripped 4 bases from V and 2 bases from J, with 8 bases between. The V gene's germline CDR1 is LNHDA and CDR2 SQIVND (reference sequence). This CDR3 has 13 residues. CDR3 nucleotides: TGTGCCAGTAGTAAACAGGGAAACACTGAAGCTTTCTTT. It codes for CASSKQGNTEAFF.

This chain connects TRBV5-1 to TRBJ2-2; D is unclear. Germline CDR1 is SGHRS and CDR2 is YFSETQ. CDR3 length equals 13 residues. Between the trimmed V and J ends, which lost 6 bases and 6 bases, there was a span of 12 bases. As DNA, the CDR3 is TGCGCCAGCATGGTGGAAGTGGCCGGGGAGCTGTTTTTT. It yields the protein CASMVEVAGELFF.

The chain uses TRBV2 and TRBJ1-5; D perhaps matches TRBD1 (6 bases). The CDR3 contains 13 residues. V gave up 8 bases and J gave up 2 bases, with 10 bases separating them. The germline V gene encodes CDR1 SNHLY and CDR2 FYNNEI. CDR3 nucleotides: TGTGCCAGCGGCGGGGGCGGCAATCAGCCCCAGCATTTT. Residues: CASGGGGNQPQHF.

This clone was counted a single time. The chain recombines TRBV27 with TRBJ1-2; 7 bases align to TRBD1. The length of the CDR3 is 15 residues. The germline gives CDR1 MNHEY, CDR2 SMNVEV (reference sequence). The V gene end was trimmed by 2 bases and the J gene end by 7 bases; junction bases not matched to a gene: 10. The CDR3 reads CASSLGVTGEGGYTF. DNA of the CDR3: TGTGCCAGCAGTTTAGGAGTAACAGGGGAGGGTGGCTACACCTTC.